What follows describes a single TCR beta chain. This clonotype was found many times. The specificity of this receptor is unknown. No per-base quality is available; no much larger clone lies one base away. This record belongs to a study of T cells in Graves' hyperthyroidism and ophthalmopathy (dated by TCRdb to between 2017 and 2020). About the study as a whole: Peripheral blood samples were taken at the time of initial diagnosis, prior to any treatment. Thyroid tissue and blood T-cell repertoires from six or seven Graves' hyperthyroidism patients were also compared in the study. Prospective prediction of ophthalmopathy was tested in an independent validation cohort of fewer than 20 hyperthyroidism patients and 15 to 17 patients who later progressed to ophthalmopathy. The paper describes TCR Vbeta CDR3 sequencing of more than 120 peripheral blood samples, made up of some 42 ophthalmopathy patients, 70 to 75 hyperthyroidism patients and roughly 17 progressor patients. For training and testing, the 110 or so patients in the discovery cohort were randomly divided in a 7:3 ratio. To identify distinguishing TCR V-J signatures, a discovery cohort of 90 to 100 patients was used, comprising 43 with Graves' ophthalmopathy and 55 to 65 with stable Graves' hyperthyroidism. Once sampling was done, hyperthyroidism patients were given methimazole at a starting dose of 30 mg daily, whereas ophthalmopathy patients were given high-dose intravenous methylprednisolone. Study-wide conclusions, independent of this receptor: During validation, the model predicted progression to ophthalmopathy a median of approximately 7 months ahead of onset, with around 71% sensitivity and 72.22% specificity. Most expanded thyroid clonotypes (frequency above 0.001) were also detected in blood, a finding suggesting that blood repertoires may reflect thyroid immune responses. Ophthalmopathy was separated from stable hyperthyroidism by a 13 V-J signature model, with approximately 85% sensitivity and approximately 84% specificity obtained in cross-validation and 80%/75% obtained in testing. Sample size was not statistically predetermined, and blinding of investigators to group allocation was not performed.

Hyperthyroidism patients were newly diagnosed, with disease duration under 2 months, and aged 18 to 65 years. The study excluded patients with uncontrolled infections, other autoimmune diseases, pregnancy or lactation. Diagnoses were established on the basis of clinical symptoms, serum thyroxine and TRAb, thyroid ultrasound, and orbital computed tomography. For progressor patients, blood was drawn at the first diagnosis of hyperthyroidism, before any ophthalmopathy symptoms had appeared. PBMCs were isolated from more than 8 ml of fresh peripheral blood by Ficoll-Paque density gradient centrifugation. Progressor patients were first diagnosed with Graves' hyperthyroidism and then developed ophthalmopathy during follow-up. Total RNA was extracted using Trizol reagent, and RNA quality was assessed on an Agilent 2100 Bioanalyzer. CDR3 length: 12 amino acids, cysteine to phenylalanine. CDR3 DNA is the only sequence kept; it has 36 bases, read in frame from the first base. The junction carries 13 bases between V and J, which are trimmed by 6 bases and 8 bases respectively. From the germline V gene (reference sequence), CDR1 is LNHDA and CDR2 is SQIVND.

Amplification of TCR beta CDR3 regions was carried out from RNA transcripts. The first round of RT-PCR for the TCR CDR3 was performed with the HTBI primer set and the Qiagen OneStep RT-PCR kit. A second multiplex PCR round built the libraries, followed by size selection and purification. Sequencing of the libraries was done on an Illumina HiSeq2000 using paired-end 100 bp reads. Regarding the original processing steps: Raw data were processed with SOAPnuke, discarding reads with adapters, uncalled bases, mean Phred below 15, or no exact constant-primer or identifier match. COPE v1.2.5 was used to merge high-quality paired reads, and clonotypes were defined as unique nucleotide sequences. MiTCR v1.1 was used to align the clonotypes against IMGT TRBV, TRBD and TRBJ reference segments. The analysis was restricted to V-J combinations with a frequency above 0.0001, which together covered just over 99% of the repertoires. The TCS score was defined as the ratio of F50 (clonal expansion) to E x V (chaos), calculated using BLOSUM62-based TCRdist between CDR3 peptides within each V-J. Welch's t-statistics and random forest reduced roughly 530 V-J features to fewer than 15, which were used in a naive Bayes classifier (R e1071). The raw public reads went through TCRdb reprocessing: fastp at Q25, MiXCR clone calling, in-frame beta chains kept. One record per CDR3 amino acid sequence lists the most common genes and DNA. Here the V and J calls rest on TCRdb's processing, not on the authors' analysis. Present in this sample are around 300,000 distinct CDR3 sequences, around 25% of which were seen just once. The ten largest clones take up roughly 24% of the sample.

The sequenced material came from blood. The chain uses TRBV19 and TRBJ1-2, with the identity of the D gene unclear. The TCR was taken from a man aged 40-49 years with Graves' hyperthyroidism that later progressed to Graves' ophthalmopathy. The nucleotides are TGTGCCAGTAGCTCGGAGGTGTACGGCTACACCTTC. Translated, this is CASSSEVYGYTF.